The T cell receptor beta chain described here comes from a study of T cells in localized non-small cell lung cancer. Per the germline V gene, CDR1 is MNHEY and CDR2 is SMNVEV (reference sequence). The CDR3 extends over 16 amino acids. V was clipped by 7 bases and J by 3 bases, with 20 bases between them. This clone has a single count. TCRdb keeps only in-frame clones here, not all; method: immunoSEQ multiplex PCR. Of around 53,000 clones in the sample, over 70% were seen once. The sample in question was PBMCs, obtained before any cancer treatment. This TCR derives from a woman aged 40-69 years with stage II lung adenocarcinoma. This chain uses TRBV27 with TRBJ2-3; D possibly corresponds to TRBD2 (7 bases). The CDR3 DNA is TGTGCCAGCACCTCGCCGGGGGGCCTAAAGACAGATACGCAGTATTTT. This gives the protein CASTSPGGLKTDTQYF.